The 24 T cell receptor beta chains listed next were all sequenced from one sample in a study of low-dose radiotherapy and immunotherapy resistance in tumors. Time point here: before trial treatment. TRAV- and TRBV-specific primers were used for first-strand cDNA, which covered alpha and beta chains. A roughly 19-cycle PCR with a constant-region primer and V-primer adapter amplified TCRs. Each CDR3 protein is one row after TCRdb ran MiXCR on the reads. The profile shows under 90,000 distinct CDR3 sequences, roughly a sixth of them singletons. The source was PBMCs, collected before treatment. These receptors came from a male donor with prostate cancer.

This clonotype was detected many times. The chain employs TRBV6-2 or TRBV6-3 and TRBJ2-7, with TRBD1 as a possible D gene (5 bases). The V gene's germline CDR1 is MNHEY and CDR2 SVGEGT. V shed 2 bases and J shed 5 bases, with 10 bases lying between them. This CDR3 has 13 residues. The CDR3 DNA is TGTGCCAGCAGTTACAGGGGTTGGGACGAGCAGTACTTC. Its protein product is CASSYRGWDEQYF.

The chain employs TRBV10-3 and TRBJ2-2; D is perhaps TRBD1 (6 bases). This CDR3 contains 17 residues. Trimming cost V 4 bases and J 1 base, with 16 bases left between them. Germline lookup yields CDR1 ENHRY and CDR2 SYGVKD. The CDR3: CAISAAQGNMNTGELFF. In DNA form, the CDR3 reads TGTGCCATCAGTGCCGCACAGGGAAATATGAACACCGGGGAGCTGTTTTTT.

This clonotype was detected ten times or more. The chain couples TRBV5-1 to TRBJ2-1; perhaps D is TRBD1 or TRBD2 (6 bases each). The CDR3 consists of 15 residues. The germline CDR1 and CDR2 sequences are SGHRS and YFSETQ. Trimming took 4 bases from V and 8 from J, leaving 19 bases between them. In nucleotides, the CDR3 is TGCGCCAGCAGCCGGGGGCAGGGGCTCTTCGATGAGCAGTTCTTC. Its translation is CASSRGQGLFDEQFF.

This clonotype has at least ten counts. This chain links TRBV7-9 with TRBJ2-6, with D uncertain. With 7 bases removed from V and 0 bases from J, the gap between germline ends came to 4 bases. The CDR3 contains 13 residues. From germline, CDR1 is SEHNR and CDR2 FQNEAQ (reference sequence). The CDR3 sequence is CASIPSGANVLTF. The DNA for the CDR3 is TGTGCCAGCATCCCCTCTGGGGCCAACGTCCTGACTTTC.

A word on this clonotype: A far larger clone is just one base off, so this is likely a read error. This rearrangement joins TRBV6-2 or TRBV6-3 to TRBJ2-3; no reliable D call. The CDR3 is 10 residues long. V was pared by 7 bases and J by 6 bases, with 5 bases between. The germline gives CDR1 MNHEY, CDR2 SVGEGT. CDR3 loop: CASMGDTQYF. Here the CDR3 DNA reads TGTGCCAGCATGGGGGATACGCAGTATTTT.

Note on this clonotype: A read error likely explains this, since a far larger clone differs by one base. CDR3 in DNA: TGTGCCAGCAGTGAAGGGCATCGCAATCAGCCCCAGCATTTT. It specifies CASSEGHRNQPQHF. This chain uses TRBV27 with TRBJ1-5; D unresolved. Germline CDR1 MNHEY, CDR2 SMNVEV (reference sequence). Trimming removed 5 bases at V and 2 bases at J, with 10 bases between. The CDR3 is 14 residues long.

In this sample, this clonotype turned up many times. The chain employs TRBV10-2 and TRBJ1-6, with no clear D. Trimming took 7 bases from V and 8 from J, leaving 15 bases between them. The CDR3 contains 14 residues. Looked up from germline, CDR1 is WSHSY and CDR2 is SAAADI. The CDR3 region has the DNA TGCGCCAGCACTCACCCCTGGAGGGATTCACCCCTCCACTTT. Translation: CASTHPWRDSPLHF.

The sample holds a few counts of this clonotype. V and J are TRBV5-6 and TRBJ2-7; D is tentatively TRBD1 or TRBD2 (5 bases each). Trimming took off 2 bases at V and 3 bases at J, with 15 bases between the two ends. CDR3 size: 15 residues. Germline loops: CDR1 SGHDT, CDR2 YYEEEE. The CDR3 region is CASSLEGYQIYEQYF. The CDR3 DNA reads TGTGCCAGCAGCTTAGAGGGGTACCAAATCTACGAGCAGTACTTC.

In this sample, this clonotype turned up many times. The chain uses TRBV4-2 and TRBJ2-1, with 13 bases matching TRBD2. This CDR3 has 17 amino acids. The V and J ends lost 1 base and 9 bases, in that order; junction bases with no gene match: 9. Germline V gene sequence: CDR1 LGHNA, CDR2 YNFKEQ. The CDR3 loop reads CASSQADTGTSGAEQFF. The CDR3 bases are TGTGCCAGCAGCCAAGCTGACACCGGGACTAGCGGGGCTGAGCAGTTCTTC.

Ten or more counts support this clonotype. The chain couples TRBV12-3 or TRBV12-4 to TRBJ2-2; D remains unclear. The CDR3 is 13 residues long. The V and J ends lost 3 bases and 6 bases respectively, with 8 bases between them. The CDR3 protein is CASSFDPAGELFF. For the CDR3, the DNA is TGTGCCAGCAGTTTCGACCCGGCCGGGGAGCTGTTTTTT.

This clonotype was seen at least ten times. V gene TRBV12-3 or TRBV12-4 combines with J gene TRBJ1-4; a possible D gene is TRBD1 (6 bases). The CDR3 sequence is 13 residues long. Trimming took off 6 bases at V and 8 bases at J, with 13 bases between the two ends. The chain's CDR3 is CASSLDRREKLFF. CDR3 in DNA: TGTGCCAGCAGCCTGGACAGAAGGGAAAAACTGTTTTTT.

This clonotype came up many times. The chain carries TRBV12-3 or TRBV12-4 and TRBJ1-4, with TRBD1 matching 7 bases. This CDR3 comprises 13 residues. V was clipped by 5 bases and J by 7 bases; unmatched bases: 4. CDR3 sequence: CASSENRGEKLFF. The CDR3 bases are TGTGCCAGCAGTGAGAACAGGGGTGAAAAACTGTTTTTT.

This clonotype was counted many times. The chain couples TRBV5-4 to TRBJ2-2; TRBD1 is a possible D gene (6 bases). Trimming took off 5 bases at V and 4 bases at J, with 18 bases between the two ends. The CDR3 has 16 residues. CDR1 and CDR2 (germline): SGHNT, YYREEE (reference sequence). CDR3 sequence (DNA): TGTGCCAGCAGTCAAAAACAGGGTCGGGGCACCGGGGAGCTGTTTTTT. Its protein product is CASSQKQGRGTGELFF.

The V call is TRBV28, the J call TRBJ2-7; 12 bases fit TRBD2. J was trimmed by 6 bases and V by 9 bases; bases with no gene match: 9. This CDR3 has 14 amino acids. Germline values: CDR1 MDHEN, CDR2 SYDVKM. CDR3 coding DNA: TGTGCCAGTCGTTCGGGACTAGCGGGTGGCGAGCAGTACTTC. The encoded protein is CASRSGLAGGEQYF. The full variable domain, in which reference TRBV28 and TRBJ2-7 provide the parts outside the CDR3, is DVKVTQSSRYLVKRTGEKVFLECVQDMDHENMFWYRQDPGLGLRLIYFSYDVKMKEKGDIPEGYSVSREKKERFSLILESASTNQTSMYLCASRSGLAGGEQYFGPGTRLTVT.

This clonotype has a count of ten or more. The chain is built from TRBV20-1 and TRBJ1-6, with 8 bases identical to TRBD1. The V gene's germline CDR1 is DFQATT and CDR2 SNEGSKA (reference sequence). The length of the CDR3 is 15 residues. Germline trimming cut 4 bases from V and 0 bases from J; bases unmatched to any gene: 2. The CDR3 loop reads CSAIGQGSYNSPLHF. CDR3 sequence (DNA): TGCAGTGCTATTGGACAGGGCTCCTATAATTCACCCCTCCACTTT.

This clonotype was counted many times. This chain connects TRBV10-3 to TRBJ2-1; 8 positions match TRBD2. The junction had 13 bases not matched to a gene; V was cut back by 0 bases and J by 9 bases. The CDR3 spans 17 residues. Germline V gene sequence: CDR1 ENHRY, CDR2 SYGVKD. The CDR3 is CAISESGLAGVRGEQFF. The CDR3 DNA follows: TGTGCCATCAGTGAGTCAGGGCTAGCGGGTGTACGCGGTGAGCAGTTCTTC.

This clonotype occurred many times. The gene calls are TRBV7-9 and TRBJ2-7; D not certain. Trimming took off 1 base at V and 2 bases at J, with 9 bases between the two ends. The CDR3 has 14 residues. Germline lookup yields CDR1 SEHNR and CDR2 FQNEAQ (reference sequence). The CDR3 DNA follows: TGTGCCAGCAGCTTAGACGCCAGAACCTACGAGCAGTACTTC. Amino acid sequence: CASSLDARTYEQYF.

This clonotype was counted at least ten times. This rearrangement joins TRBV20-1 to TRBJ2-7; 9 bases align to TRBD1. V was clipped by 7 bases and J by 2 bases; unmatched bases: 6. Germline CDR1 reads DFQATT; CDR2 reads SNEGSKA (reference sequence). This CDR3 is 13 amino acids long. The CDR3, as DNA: TGCAGTGTTCACCGGACAGGGGCCTACGAGCAGTACTTC. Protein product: CSVHRTGAYEQYF.

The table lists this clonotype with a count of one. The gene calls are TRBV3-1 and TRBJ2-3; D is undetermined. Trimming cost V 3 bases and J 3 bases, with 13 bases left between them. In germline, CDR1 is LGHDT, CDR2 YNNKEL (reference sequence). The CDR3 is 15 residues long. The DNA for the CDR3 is TGTGCCAGCAGCCAGGTCCTTTTACGTACAGATACGCAGTATTTT. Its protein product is CASSQVLLRTDTQYF.

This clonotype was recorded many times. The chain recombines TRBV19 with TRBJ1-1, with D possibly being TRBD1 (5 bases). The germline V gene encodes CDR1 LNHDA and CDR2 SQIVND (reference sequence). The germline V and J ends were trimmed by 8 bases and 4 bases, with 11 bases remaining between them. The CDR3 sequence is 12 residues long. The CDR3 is CASHRGGTEAFF. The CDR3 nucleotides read TGTGCCAGTCATAGGGGAGGCACTGAAGCTTTCTTT.

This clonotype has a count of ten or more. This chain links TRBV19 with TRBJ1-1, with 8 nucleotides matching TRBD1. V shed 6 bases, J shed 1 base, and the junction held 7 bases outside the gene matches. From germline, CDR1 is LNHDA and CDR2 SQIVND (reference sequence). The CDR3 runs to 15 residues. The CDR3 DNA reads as TGTGCCAGTAGATCTCACGGACAGGGGAACACTGAAGCTTTCTTT. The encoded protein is CASRSHGQGNTEAFF.

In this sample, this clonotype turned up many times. CDR3 region: CASRSDISRDTQYF. The CDR3 nucleotides read TGTGCCAGTAGATCAGACATCTCGCGGGATACGCAGTATTTT. The chain combines TRBV19 with TRBJ2-3; no clear D. V was trimmed by 6 bases and J by 6 bases, leaving 16 bases between them. Germline CDR1 LNHDA, CDR2 SQIVND (reference sequence). This CDR3 is 14 amino acids long.

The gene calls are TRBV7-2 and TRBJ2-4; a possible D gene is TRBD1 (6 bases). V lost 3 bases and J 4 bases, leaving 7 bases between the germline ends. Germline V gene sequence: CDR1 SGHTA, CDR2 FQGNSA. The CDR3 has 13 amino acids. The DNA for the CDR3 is TGTGCCAGCAGCTTTGGACAGAAAAACATTCAGTACTTC. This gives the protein CASSFGQKNIQYF.

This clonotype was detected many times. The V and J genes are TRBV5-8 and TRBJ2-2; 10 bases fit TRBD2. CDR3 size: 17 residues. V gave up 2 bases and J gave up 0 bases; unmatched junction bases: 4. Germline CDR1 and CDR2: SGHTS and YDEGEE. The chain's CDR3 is CASSFVAGGPNTGELFF. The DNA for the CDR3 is TGTGCCAGCAGCTTTGTAGCGGGAGGACCGAACACCGGGGAGCTGTTTTTT.